This entry features one T cell receptor beta chain sequence. Germline assignment: CDR1 SGHKS and CDR2 YYEKEE (reference sequence). J was trimmed by 7 bases and V by 4 bases; bases with no gene match: 9. CDR3 length: 14 residues. Repertoires were generated with immunoSEQ multiplex PCR, while TCRdb's copy carries only in-frame clones and drops some. Of roughly 97,000 clones listed, less than 95% are singletons. The data stem from a study of T cell changes during pregnancy in multiple sclerosis. This sample comprised peripheral blood, obtained in the second trimester of pregnancy. This sequence was found in a female donor in good health, enrolled as a control in a pregnancy study. The chain employs TRBV5-5 and TRBJ1-2; 8 nucleotides match TRBD1. For the CDR3, the DNA is TGTGCCAGCAGCCCCCCCAGACAGGGGCTTGGCTACACCTTC. Protein product: CASSPPRQGLGYTF.